These T cell receptor beta chains were read from a single sample in a study of T cells generated in artificial thymic organoids. In TCRdb, the 5' RACE reads were re-called with MiXCR into one record per CDR3 protein. The sample lists 7,000 to 10,000 distinct CDR3 sequences, approximately 20% occurring once. Sequencing input: naive CD8+ T cells from the thymus. These receptor sequences come from a human donor who gave cord blood stem cells for thymic organoid culture, a cardiac surgery patient who gave postnatal thymus, or a blood donor (not recorded which). CDR3s include the opening cysteine and the closing phenylalanine or tryptophan. A D gene is named only where the DNA matches it firmly. The size of a clone is reported for some rows only, either as once, few or many, or as a class for expanded clones.

d_call clone_size j_call v_call cdr3_aa cdr3_nt
NA medium-sized TRBJ1-5 TRBV12-3/TRBV12-4 CASRFDRTAYSNQPQHF TGTGCCAGCAGATTCGACAGGACCGCGTATAGCAATCAGCCCCAGCATTTT
TRBD1 NA TRBJ1-1 TRBV5-1 CASSPGQGNTEAFF TGCGCCAGCAGCCCGGGACAGGGGAACACTGAAGCTTTCTTT
NA few TRBJ2-2 TRBV20-1 CSANEPNTGELFF TGCAGTGCTAATGAACCGAACACCGGGGAGCTGTTTTTT
NA medium-sized TRBJ2-2 TRBV7-3 CASSLGTGELFF TGTGCCAGCAGCCTCGGGACCGGGGAGCTGTTTTTT
TRBD2 medium-sized TRBJ2-1 TRBV27 CASSLGLAVEQFF TGTGCCAGCAGTCTTGGACTAGCGGTTGAGCAGTTCTTC
TRBD2 medium-sized TRBJ2-3 TRBV20-1 CSAVIDKRGGMQYF TGCAGTGCCGTAATCGACAAGCGGGGGGGCATGCAGTATTTT
NA medium-sized TRBJ1-5 TRBV10-3 CAISDSSNQPQHF TGTGCCATCAGTGATAGTAGCAATCAGCCCCAGCATTTT
NA many TRBJ2-1 TRBV19 CASSPPPRNNEQFF TGTGCCAGTAGTCCCCCCCCCCGGAACAATGAGCAGTTCTTC
TRBD1 NA TRBJ2-1 TRBV24-1 CATSVRDSYNEQFF TGTGCCACCAGTGTCCGGGACAGCTACAATGAGCAGTTCTTC
NA NA TRBJ1-1 TRBV4-1 CASADVTGNTEAFF TGCGCCAGCGCAGATGTGACAGGCAACACTGAAGCTTTCTTT
TRBD1 many TRBJ1-3 TRBV28 CASRRVTGALRGAGNTIYF TGTGCCAGCAGACGTGTGACAGGGGCCCTTCGGGGTGCTGGAAACACCATATATTTT
TRBD1 NA TRBJ1-1 TRBV12-3/TRBV12-4 CASIPKDRGNTEAFF TGTGCCAGCATCCCTAAGGACAGGGGGAACACTGAAGCTTTCTTT
NA medium-sized TRBJ1-2 TRBV12-3/TRBV12-4 CASSPMGGVYGYTF TGTGCCAGCAGCCCCATGGGGGGCGTCTATGGCTACACCTTC
TRBD2 medium-sized TRBJ2-2 TRBV7-2 CASSPARGVTSGSPGELFF TGTGCCAGCAGCCCTGCGAGGGGGGTGACTAGCGGGAGTCCCGGGGAGCTGTTTTTT
NA medium-sized TRBJ2-2 TRBV6-5 CASSYRKRMANTGELFF TGTGCCAGCAGTTACAGAAAAAGGATGGCGAACACCGGGGAGCTGTTTTTT
TRBD2 medium-sized TRBJ2-1 TRBV19 CASSSLAGGVSSYNEQFF TGTGCCAGTAGTAGCCTAGCGGGAGGGGTGAGCTCCTACAATGAGCAGTTCTTC
TRBD1 NA TRBJ1-5 TRBV20-1 CSASQPYTGVSNQPQHF TGCAGTGCTAGTCAACCCTATACAGGGGTTAGCAATCAGCCCCAGCATTTT
TRBD2 few TRBJ2-7 TRBV4-1 CASRFRLAGGYEQYF TGCGCCAGCAGGTTTCGACTAGCGGGAGGATACGAGCAGTACTTC
NA few TRBJ2-7 TRBV7-9 CASSLELAYEQYF TGTGCCAGCAGCTTAGAGTTGGCCTACGAGCAGTACTTC
TRBD1 medium-sized TRBJ2-2 TRBV27 CASSRQGPGELFF TGTGCCAGCAGTAGACAGGGTCCCGGGGAGCTGTTTTTT
TRBD2 medium-sized TRBJ2-7 TRBV12-3/TRBV12-4 CASSLDPGTSSYEQYF TGTGCCAGCAGTTTGGACCCCGGGACTAGCTCCTACGAGCAGTACTTC
TRBD1 medium-sized TRBJ2-5 TRBV29-1 CSALDRGKETQYF TGCAGCGCCTTAGACAGGGGAAAAGAGACCCAGTACTTC
TRBD2 medium-sized TRBJ2-1 TRBV10-3 CAISDAAGGYGLDEQFF TGTGCCATCAGTGACGCAGCGGGAGGTTATGGTCTCGATGAGCAGTTCTTC
NA medium-sized TRBJ1-2 TRBV12-3/TRBV12-4 CASSFGRGEYGYTF TGTGCCAGCAGTTTTGGAAGGGGCGAGTATGGCTACACCTTC
TRBD1 medium-sized TRBJ2-7 TRBV27 CASSSSDRGPYEQYF TGTGCCAGCAGTTCGTCGGACAGGGGGCCCTACGAGCAGTACTTC
NA few TRBJ2-7 TRBV4-3 CASSQARRDYEQYF TGCGCCAGCAGCCAAGCCAGACGGGACTACGAGCAGTACTTC